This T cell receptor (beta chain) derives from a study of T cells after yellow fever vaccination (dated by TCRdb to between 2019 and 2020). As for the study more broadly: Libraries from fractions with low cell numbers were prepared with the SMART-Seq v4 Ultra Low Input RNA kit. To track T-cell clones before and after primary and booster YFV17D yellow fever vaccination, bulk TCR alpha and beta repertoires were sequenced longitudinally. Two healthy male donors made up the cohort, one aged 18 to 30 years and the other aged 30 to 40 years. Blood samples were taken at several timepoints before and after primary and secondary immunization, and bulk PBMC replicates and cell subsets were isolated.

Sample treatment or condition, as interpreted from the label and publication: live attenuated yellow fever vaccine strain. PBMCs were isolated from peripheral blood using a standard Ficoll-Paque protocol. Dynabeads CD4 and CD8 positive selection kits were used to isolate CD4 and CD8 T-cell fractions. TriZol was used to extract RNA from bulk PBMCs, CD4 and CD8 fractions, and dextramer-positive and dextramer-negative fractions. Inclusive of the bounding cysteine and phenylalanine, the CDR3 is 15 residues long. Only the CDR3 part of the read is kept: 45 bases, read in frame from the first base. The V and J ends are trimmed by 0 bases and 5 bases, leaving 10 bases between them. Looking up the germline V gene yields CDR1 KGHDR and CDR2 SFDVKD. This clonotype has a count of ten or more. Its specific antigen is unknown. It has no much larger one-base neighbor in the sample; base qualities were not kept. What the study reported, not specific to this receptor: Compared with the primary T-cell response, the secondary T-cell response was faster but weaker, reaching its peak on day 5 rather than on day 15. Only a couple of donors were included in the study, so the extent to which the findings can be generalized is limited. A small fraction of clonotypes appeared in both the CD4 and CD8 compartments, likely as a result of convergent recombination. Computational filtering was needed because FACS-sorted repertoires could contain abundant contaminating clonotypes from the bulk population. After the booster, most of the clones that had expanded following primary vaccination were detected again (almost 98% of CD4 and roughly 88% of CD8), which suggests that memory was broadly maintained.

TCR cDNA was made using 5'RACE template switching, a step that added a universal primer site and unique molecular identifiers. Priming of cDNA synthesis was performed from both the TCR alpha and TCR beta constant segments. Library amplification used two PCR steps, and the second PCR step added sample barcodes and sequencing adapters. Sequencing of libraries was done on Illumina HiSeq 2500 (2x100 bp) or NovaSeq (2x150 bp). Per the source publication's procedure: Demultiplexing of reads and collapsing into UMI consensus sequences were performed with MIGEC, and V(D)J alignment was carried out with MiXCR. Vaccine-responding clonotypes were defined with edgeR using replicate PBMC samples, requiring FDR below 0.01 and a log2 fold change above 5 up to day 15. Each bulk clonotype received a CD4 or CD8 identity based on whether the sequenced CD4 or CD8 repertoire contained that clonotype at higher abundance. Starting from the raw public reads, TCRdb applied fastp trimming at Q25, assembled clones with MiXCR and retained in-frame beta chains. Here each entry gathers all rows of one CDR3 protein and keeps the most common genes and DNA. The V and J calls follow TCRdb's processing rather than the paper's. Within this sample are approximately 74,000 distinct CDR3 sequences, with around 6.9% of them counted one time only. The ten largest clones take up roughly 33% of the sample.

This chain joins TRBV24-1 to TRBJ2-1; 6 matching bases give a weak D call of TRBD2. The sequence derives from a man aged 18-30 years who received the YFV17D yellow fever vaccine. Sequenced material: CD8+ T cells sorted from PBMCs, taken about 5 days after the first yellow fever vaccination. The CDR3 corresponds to CATSDLGRDHNEQFF. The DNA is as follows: TGTGCCACCAGTGATTTGGGGCGGGACCACAATGAGCAGTTCTTC.